The clone carrying this T cell receptor beta chain was recorded a few times. Its antigen remains unknown. The sample belongs to a study of Graves' ophthalmopathy and Graves' hyperthyroidism. Study-wide results and limits: The authors also found most expanded thyroid clonotypes above 0.001 frequency in blood.

Researchers took RNA transcripts and amplified TCR beta CDR3 regions from them. First-round RT-PCR with HTBI primers preceded a second-round multiplex PCR. MiXCR, run by TCRdb on the multiplex PCR reads, gives a single entry per CDR3 protein. Here the sample spans 650,000 to 800,000 distinct CDR3 sequences, approximately 39% being singletons. This CDR3 has 15 amino acids. Looked up from germline, CDR1 is ENHRY and CDR2 is SYGVKD. V was clipped by 10 bases and J by 6 bases; unmatched bases: 16. Patients were excluded if they had other autoimmune diseases or uncontrolled infections, and likewise if pregnancy or lactation applied.

Sequencing input: peripheral blood. This TCR was sampled from an adult man with Graves' ophthalmopathy. The chain couples TRBV10-3 to TRBJ2-7, with 9 bases lining up with TRBD1. CDR3 DNA sequence: TGTGCCAGCAGCTCGATCGGGACAGGGCATTTCGAGCAGTACTTC. Amino acids: CASSSIGTGHFEQYF.